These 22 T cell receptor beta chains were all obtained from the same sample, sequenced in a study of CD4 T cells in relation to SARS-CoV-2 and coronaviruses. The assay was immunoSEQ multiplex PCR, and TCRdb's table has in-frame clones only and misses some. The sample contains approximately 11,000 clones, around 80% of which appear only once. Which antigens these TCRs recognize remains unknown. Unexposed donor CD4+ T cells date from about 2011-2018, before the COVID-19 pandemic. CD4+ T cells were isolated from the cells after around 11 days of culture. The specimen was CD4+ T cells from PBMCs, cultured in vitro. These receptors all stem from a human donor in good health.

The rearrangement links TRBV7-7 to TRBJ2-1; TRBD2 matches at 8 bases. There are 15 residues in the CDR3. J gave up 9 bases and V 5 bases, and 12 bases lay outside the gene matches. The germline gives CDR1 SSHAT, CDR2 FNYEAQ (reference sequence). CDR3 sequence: CASSLGSGGLGEQFF. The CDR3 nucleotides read TGTGCCAGCAGCCTAGGCAGCGGGGGCCTTGGTGAGCAGTTCTTC.

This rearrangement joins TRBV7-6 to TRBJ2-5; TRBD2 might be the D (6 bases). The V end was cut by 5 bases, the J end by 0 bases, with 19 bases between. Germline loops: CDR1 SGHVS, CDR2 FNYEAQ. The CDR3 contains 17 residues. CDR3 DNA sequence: TGTGCCAGCAGCAGGAGAGGGCGGGGCGTGTACCAAGAGACCCAGTACTTC. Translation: CASSRRGRGVYQETQYF. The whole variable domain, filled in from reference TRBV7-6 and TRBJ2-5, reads GAGVSQSPRYKVTKRGQDVALRCDPISGHVSLYWYRQALGQGPEFLTYFNYEAQQDKSGLPNDRFSAERPEGSISTLTIQRTEQRDSAMYRCASSRRGRGVYQETQYFGPGTRLLVL.

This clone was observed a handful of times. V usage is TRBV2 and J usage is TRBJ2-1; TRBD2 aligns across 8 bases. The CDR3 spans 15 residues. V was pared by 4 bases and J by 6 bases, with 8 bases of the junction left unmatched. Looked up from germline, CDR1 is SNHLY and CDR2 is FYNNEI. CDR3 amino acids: CASSARTGGGNEQFF. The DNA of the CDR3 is TGTGCCAGCAGTGCCAGGACGGGGGGGGGCAATGAGCAGTTCTTC.

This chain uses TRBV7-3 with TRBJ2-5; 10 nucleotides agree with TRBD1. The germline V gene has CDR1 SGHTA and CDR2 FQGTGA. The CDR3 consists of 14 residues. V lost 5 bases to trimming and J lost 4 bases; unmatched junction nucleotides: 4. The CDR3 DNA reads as TGTGCCAGCAGCCCCCGGGACAGGGGAGAGACCCAGTACTTC. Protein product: CASSPRDRGETQYF.

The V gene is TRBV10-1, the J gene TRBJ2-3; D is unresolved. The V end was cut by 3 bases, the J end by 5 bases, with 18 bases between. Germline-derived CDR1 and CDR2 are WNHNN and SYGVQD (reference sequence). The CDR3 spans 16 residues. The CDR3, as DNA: TGCGCCAGCAGTGAAGATCCTAAGCCATTAATAGATACGCAGTATTTT. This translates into CASSEDPKPLIDTQYF.

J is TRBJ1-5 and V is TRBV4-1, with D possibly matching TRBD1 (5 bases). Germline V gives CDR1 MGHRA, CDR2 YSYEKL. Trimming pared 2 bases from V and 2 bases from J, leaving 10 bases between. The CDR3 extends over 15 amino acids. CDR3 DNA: TGCGCCAGCAGCCAACTGGGACTCCGCAATCAGCCCCAGCATTTT. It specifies CASSQLGLRNQPQHF.

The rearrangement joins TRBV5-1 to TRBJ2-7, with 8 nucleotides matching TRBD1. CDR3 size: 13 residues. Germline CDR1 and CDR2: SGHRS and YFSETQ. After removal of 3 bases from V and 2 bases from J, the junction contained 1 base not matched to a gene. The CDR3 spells CASSSDRAYEQYF. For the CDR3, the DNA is TGCGCCAGCAGCTCGGACAGGGCCTACGAGCAGTACTTC. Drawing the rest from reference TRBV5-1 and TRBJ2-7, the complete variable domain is KAGVTQTPRYLIKTRGQQVTLSCSPISGHRSVSWYQQTPGQGLQFLFEYFSETQRNKGNFPGRFSGRQFSNSRSEMNVSTLELGDSALYLCASSSDRAYEQYFGPGTRLTVT.

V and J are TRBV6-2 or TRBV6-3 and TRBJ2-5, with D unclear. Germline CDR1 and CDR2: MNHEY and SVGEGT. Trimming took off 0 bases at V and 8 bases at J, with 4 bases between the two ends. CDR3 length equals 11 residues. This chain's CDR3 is CASSYSRTQYF. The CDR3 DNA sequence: TGTGCCAGCAGTTACTCGCGAACCCAGTACTTC.

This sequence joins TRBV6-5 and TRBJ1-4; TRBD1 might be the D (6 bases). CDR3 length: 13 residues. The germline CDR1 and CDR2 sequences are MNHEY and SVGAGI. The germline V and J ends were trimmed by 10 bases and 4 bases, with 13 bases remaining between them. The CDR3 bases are TGTGCCACCACAGGGTCTCGTAATGAAAAACTGTTTTTT. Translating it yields CATTGSRNEKLFF.

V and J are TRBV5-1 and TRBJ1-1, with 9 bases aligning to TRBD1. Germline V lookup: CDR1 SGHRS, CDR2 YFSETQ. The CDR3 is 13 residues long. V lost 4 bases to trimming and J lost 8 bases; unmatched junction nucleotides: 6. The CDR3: CASSQQGAAEAFF. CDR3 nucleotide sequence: TGCGCCAGCAGCCAACAGGGGGCCGCCGAAGCTTTCTTT.

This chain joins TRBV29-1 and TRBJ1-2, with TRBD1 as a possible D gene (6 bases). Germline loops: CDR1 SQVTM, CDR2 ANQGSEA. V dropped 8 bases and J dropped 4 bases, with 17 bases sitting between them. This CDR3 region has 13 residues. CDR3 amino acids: CSFYEGQSYGYTF. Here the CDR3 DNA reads TGCAGCTTCTACGAAGGACAGAGCTATGGCTACACCTTC.

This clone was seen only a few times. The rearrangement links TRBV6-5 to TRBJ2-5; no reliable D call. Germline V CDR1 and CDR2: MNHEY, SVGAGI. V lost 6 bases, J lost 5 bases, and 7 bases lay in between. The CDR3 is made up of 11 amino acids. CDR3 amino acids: CASRELETQYF. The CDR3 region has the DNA TGTGCCAGCAGGGAGCTCGAGACCCAGTACTTC.

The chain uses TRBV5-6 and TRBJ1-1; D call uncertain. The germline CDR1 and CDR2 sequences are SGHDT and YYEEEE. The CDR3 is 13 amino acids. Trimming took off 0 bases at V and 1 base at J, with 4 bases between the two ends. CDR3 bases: TGTGCCAGCAGCTTGGCCACGAACACTGAAGCTTTCTTT. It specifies CASSLATNTEAFF.

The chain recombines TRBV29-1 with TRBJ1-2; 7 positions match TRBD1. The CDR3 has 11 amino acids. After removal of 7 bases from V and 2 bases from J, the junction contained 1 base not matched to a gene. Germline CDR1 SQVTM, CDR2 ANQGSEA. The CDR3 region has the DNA TGCAGCGCGGGACAGAACTATGGCTACACCTTC. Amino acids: CSAGQNYGYTF.

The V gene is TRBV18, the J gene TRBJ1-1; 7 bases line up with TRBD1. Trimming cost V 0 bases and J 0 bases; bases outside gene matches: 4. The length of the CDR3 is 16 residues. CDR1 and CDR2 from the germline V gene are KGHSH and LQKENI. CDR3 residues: CASSPPNRGMNTEAFF. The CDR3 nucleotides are TGTGCCAGCTCACCACCAAACAGGGGAATGAACACTGAAGCTTTCTTT.

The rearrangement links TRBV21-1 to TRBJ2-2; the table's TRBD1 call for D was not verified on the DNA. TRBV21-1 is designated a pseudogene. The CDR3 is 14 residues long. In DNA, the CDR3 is TGTGCCAGCAATTATGACAGGGGCCCCGGGGAGCTGTTTTTT. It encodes CASNYDRGPGELFF.

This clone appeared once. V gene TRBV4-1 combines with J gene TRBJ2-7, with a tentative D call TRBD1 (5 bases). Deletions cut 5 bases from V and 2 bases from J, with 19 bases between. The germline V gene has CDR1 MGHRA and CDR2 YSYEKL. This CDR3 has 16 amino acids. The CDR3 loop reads CASSSYQSTGAYEQYF. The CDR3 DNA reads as TGCGCCAGCAGCTCGTACCAATCCACAGGTGCCTACGAGCAGTACTTC.

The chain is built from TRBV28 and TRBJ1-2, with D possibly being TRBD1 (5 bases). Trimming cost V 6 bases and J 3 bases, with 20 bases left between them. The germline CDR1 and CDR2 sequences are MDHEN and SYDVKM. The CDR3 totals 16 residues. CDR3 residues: CASRPPTLTVDYGYTF. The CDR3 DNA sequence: TGTGCCAGCAGACCTCCTACCCTGACAGTCGACTATGGCTACACCTTC.

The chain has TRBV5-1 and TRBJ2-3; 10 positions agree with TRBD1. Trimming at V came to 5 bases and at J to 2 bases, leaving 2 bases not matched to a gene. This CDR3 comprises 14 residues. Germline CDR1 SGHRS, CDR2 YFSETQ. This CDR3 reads CASSGQGDTDTQYF. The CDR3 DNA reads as TGCGCCAGCAGTGGACAGGGGGACACAGATACGCAGTATTTT.

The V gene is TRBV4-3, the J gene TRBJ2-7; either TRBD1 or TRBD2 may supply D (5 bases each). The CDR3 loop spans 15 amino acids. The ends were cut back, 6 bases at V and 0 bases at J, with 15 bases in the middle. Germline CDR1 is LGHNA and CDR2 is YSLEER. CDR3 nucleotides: TGCGCCAGCAGAAGATTCCGGGACGGCTCCTACGAGCAGTACTTC. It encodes CASRRFRDGSYEQYF.

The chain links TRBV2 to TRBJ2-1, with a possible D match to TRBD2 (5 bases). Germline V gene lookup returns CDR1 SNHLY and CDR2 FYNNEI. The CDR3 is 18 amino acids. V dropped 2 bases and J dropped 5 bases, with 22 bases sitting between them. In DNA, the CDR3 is TGTGCCAGCAGTGAATTAACGAACCTGCGGACTTCCGACAATGAGCAGTTCTTC. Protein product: CASSELTNLRTSDNEQFF.

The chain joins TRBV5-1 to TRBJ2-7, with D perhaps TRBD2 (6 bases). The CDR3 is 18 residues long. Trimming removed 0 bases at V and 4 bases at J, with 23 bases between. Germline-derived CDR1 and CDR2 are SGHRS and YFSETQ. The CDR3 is CASSLGESGRTTLYEQYF. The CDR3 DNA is TGCGCCAGCAGCTTGGGAGAATCCGGACGGACTACCCTTTACGAGCAGTACTTC.